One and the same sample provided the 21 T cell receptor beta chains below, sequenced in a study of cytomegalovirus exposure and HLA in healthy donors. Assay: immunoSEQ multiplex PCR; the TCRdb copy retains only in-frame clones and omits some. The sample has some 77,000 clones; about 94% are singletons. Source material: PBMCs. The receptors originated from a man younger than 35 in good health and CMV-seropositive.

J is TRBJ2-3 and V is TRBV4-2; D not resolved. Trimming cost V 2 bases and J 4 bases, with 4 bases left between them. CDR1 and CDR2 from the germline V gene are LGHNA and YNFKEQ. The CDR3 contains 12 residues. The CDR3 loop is CASSQLPDTQYF. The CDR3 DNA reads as TGTGCCAGCAGCCAACTCCCAGATACGCAGTATTTT.

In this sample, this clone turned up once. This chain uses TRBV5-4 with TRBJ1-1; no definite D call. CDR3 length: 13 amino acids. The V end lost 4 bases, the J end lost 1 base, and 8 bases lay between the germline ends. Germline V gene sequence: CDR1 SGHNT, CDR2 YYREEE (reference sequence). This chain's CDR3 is CASSPRQNTEAFF. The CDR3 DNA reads TGTGCCAGCAGCCCGCGACAGAACACTGAAGCTTTCTTT.

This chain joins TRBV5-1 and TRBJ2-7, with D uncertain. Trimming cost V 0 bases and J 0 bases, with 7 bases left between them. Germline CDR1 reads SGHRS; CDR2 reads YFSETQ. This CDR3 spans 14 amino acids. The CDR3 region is CASSLADNSYEQYF. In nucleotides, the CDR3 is TGCGCCAGCAGCTTGGCCGACAACTCCTACGAGCAGTACTTC.

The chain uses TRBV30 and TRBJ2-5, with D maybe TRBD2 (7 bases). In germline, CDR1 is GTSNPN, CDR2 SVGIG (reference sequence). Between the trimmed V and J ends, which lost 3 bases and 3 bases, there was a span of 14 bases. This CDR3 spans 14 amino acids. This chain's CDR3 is CAWRGGGRKETQYF. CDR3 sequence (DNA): TGTGCCTGGAGGGGCGGGGGCCGGAAAGAGACCCAGTACTTC. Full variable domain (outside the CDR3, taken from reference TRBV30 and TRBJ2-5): SQTIHQWPATLVQPVGSPLSLECTVEGTSNPNLYWYRQAAGRGLQLLFYSVGIGQISSEVPQNLSASRPQDRQFILSSKKLLLSDSGFYLCAWRGGGRKETQYFGPGTRLLVL.

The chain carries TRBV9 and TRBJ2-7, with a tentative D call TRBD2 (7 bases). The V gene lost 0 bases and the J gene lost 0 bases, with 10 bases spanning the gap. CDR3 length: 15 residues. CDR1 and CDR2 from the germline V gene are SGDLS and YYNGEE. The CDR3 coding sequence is TGTGCCAGCAGCGTAGACGGGGGGCTCTCCTACGAGCAGTACTTC. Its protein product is CASSVDGGLSYEQYF.

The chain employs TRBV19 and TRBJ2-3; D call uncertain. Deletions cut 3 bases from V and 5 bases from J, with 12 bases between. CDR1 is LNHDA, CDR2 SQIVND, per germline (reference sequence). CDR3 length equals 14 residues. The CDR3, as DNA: TGTGCCAGTAGTATGCTACCCGCCGGAGATACGCAGTATTTT. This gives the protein CASSMLPAGDTQYF.

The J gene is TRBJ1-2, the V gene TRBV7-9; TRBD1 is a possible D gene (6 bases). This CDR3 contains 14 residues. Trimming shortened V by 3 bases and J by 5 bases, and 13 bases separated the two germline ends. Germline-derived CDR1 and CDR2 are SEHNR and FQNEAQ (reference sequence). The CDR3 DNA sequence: TGTGCCAGCAGCTTGGAATCAGGGGATTATGGCTACACCTTC. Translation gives CASSLESGDYGYTF.

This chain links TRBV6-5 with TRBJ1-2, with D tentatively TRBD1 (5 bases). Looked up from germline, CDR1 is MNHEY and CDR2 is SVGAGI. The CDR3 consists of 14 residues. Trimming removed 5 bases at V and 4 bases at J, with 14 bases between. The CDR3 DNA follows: TGTGCCAGCAGTCCCAGGGTCAGTATCTATGGCTACACCTTC. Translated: CASSPRVSIYGYTF.

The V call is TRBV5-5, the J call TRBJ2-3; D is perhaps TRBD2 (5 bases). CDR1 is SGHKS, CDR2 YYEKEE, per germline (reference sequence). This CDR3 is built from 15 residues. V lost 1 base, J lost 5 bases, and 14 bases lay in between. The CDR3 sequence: CASSLYELAGDTQYF. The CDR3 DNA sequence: TGTGCCAGCAGCTTGTACGAGCTAGCTGGAGATACGCAGTATTTT.

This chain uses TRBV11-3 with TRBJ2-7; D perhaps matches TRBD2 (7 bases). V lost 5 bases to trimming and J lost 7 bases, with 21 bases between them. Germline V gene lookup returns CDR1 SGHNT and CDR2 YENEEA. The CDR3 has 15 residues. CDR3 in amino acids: CASSPGPGGKGEQYF. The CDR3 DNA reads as TGTGCCAGCAGCCCGGGTCCGGGGGGCAAAGGAGAGCAGTACTTC.

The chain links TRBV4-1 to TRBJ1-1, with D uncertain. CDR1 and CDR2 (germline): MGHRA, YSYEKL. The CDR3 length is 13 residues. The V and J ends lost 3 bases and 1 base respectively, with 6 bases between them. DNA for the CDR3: TGCGCCAGCAGCCAGCACAGGAACACTGAAGCTTTCTTT. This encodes CASSQHRNTEAFF.

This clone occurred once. The CDR3 sequence is CASSLKGTGTYNEQFF. As DNA, the CDR3 is TGTGCCAGCAGCTTAAAGGGGACAGGGACCTACAATGAGCAGTTCTTC. This chain uses TRBV7-3 with TRBJ2-1, with TRBD1 matching over 9 bases. The J segment lost 2 bases and the V segment lost 1 base, leaving 3 bases of the junction unmatched. The CDR3 spans 16 residues. Germline-derived CDR1 and CDR2 are SGHTA and FQGTGA.

CDR3 loop: CASSYQQGNQPQHF. The CDR3 DNA reads as TGTGCCAGCAGTTATCAACAGGGAAATCAGCCCCAGCATTTT. The rearrangement joins TRBV6-5 to TRBJ1-5, with TRBD1 as a possible D gene (6 bases). The CDR3 covers 14 residues. CDR1 MNHEY and CDR2 SVGAGI come from the germline V gene. Between the trimmed V and J ends, which lost 3 bases and 4 bases, there was a span of 10 bases.

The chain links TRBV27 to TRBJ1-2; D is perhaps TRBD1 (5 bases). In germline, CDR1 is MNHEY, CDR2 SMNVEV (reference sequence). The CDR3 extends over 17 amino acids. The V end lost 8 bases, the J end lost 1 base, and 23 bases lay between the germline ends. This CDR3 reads CASRLSGLSSHNYGYTF. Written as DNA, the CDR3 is TGTGCCAGCCGATTATCGGGACTCTCCAGTCATAACTATGGCTACACCTTC.

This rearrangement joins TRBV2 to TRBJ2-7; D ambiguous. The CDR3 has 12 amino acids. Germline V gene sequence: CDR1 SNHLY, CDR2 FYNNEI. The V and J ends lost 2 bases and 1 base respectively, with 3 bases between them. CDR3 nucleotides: TGTGCCAGCAGTGAACAATCCTACGAGCAGTACTTC. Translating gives CASSEQSYEQYF.

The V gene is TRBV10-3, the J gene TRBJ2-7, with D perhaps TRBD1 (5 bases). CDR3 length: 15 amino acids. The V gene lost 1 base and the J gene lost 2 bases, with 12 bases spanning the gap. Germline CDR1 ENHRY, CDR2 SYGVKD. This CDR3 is CAISELRQLTYEQYF. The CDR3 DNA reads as TGTGCCATCAGTGAGTTGCGACAGTTGACCTACGAGCAGTACTTC.

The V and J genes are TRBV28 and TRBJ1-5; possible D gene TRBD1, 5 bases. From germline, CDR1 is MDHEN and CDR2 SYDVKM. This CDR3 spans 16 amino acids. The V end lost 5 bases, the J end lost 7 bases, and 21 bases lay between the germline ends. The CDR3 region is CASSLSGRVVGQPQHF. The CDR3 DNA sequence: TGTGCCAGCAGTCTTAGCGGCAGGGTTGTAGGGCAGCCCCAGCATTTT.

The CDR3 loop is CASSQEGRRYPLEQYF. The DNA of the CDR3 is TGTGCCAGCAGCCAAGAGGGGAGGAGGTACCCCCTGGAGCAGTACTTC. V is TRBV14 and J is TRBJ2-7; TRBD2 might be the D (6 bases). CDR3 length equals 16 residues. Germline CDR1 reads SGHDN; CDR2 reads FVKESK. V was clipped by 0 bases and J by 7 bases, with 19 bases between them.

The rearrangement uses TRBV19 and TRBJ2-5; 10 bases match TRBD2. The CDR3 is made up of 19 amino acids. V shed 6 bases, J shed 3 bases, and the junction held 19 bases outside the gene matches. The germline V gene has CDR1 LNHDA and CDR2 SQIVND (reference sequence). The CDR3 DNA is TGTGCCAGTAGGCCTGCTAGATTAGCGGGGGGAATCAAAGAAGAGACCCAGTACTTC. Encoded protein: CASRPARLAGGIKEETQYF.

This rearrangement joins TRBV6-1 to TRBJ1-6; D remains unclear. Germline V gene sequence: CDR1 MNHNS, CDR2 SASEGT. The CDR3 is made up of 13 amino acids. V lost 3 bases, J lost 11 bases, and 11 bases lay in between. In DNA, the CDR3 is TGTGCCAGCAGTGAGATACTAGGGACACCCCTCCACTTT. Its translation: CASSEILGTPLHF.

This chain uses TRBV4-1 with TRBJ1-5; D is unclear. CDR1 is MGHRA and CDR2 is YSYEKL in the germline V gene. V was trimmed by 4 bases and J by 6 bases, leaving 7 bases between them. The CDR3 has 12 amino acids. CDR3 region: CASSPIGQPQHF. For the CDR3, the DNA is TGCGCCAGCAGCCCCATCGGTCAGCCCCAGCATTTT.